This TCR beta chain was obtained from a study of blood T cell repertoires in COVID-19. For the study at large: Acute and convalescent COVID-19 specimens originated in the United States, Italy and Spain. In each case, the material was cDNA or gDNA derived from T cells, B-cell-depleted T cells, or PBMCs.

This CDR3 comprises 15 residues. The junction had 6 bases not matched to a gene; V was cut back by 6 bases and J by 4 bases. Germline CDR1 SEHNR, CDR2 FQNEAQ (reference sequence). As processed by the authors: Nucleated cell counts were estimated from reference gene primer amplification. Produced via immunoSEQ multiplex PCR; TCRdb's table is partial and in-frame only. V and J calls plus clone size are reproduced from that table; the DNA served to infer D and trimming. The sample yields roughly 43,000 clones, 80% to 90% seen once. The receptor was derived from a man in his sixties with active COVID-19. The rearrangement uses TRBV7-9 and TRBJ2-1, with 10 bases aligning to TRBD2. The sample taken for sequencing was peripheral blood. The CDR3 sequence is CASRQGLAEYNEQFF. CDR3 in DNA: TGTGCCAGCAGACAAGGACTAGCGGAGTACAATGAGCAGTTCTTC.